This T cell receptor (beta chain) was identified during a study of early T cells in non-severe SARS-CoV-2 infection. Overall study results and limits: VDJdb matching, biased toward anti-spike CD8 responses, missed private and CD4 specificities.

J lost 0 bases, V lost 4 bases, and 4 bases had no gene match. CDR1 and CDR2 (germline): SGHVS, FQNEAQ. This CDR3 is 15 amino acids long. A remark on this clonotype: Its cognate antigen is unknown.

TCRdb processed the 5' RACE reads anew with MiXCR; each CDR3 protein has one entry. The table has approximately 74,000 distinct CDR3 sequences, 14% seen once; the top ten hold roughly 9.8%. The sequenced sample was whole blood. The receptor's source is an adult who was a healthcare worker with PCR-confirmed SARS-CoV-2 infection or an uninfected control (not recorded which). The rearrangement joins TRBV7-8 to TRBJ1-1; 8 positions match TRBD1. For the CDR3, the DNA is TGTGCCAGCAGCTCCGGACAGGGAATGAACACTGAAGCTTTCTTT. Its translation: CASSSGQGMNTEAFF.